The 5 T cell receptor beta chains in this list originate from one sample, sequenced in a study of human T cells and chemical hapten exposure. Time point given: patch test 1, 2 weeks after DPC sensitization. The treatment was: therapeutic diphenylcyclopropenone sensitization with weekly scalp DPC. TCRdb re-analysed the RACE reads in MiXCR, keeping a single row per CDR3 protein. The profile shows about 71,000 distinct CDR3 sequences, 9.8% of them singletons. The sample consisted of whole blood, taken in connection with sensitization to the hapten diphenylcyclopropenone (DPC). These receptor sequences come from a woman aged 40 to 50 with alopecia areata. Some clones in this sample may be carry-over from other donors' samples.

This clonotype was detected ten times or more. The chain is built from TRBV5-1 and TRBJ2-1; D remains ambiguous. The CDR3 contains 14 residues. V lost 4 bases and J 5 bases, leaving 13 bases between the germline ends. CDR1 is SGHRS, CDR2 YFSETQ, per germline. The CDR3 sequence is CASSREWSHNEQFF. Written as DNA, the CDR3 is TGCGCCAGCAGCCGAGAATGGAGTCACAATGAGCAGTTCTTC.

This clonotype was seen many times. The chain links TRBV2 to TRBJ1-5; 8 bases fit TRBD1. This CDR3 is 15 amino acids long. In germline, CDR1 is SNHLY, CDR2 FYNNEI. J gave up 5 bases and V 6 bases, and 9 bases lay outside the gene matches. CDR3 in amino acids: CASSGDRSVYQPQHF. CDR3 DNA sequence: TGTGCCAGCAGCGGGGACAGGAGTGTGTATCAGCCCCAGCATTTT.

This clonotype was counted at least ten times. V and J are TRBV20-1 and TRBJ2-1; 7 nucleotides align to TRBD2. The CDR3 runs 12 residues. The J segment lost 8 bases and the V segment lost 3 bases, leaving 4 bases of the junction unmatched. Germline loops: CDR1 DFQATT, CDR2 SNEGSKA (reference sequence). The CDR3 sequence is CSASHGGDEQFF. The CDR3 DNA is TGCAGTGCTAGCCATGGGGGGGATGAGCAGTTCTTC.

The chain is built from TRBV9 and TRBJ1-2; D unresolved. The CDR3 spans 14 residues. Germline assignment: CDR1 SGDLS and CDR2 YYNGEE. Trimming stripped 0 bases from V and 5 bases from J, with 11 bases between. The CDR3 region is CASSVGGELYGYTF. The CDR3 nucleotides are TGTGCCAGCAGCGTAGGAGGAGAACTTTATGGCTACACCTTC.

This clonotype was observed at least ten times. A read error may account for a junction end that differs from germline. The CDR3 here is CASSLGLSSHEQYF. The DNA for the CDR3 is TGTGCTAGCAGCTTAGGGCTATCTTCCCACGAGCAGTACTTC. This chain links TRBV7-7 with TRBJ2-7; no definite D call. Germline V lookup: CDR1 SSHAT, CDR2 FNYEAQ (reference sequence). This CDR3 has 14 residues.